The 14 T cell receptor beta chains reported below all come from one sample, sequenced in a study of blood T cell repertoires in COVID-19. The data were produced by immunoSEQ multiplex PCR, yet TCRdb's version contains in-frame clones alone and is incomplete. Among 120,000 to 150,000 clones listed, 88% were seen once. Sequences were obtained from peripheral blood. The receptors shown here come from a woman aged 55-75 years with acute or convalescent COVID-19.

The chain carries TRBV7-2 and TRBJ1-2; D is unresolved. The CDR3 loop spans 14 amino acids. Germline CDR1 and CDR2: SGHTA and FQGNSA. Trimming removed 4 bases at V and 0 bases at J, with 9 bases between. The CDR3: CASSSDIANYGYTF. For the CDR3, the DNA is TGTGCCAGCAGCTCAGACATTGCTAACTATGGCTACACCTTC.

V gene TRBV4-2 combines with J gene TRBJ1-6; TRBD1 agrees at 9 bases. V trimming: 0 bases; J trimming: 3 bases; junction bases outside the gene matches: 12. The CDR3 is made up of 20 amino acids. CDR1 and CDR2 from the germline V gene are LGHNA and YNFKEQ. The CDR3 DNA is TGTGCCAGCAGCCAAGATTCGGGTACAGGGGGCTCTATCTATAATTCACCCCTCCACTTT. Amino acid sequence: CASSQDSGTGGSIYNSPLHF.

CDR3 sequence (DNA): TGTGCCAGCAGCGTCCCGGGACAGGGGCCGAACACTGAAGCTTTCTTT. As protein: CASSVPGQGPNTEAFF. This chain uses TRBV7-2 with TRBJ1-1; 10 positions match TRBD1. From germline, CDR1 is SGHTA and CDR2 FQGNSA. With 5 bases clipped from V and 1 base from J, the junction kept 7 bases outside the gene matches. CDR3 length equals 16 residues.

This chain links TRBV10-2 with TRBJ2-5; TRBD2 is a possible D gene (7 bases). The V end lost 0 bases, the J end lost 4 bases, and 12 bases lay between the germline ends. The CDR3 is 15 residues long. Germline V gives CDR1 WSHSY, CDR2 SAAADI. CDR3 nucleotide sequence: TGCGCCAGCAGTGAGTCGGGGGGGGCCGGAGAGACCCAGTACTTC. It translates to CASSESGGAGETQYF.

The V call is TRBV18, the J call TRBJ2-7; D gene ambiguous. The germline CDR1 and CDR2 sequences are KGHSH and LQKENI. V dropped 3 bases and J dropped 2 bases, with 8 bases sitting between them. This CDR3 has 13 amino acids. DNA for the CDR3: TGTGCCAGCTCACCCAACAGCCCCTACGAGCAGTACTTC. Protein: CASSPNSPYEQYF. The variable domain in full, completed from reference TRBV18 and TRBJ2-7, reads NAGVMQNPRHLVRRRGQEARLRCSPMKGHSHVYWYRQLPEEGLKFMVYLQKENIIDESGMPKERFSAEFPKEGPSILRIQQVVRGDSAAYFCASSPNSPYEQYFGPGTRLTVT.

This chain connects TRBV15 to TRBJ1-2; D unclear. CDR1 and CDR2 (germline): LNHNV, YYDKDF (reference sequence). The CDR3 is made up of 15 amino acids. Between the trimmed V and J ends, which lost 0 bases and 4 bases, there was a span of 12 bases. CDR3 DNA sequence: TGTGCCACCAGCAGAGATTTGTCAGATTCCTATGGCTACACCTTC. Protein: CATSRDLSDSYGYTF.

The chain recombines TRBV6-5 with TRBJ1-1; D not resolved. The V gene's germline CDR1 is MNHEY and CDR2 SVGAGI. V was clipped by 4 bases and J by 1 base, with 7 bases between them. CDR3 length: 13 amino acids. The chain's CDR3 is CASSLHQNTEAFF. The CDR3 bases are TGTGCCAGCAGTTTACACCAGAACACTGAAGCTTTCTTT.

This CDR3 is CAWSGAATDTQYF. DNA for the CDR3: TGTGCCTGGAGTGGGGCAGCCACAGATACGCAGTATTTT. The chain is built from TRBV30 and TRBJ2-3, with D unresolved. V was trimmed by 1 base and J by 2 bases, leaving 7 bases between them. CDR1 is GTSNPN and CDR2 is SVGIG in the germline V gene (reference sequence). The CDR3 contains 13 residues.

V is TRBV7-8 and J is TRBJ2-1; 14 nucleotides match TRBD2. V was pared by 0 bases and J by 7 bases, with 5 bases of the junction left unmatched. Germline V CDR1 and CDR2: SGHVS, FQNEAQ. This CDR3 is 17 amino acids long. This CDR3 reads CASSLAGTSGGGNEQFF. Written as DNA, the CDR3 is TGTGCCAGCAGCTTAGCCGGGACTAGCGGGGGAGGAAATGAGCAGTTCTTC.

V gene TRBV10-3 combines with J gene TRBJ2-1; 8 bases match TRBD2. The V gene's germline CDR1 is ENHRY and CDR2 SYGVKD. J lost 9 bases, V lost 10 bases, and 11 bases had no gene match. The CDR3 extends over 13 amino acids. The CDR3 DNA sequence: TGTGCCACCGGGGGCGGGGGGCAGGGTGAGCAGTTCTTC. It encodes CATGGGGQGEQFF.

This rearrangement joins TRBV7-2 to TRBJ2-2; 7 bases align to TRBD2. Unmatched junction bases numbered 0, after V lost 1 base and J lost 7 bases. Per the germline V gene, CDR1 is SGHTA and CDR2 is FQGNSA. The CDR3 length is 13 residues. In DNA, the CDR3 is TGTGCCAGCAGCTTAGGGGACTACGGGGAGCTGTTTTTT. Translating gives CASSLGDYGELFF.

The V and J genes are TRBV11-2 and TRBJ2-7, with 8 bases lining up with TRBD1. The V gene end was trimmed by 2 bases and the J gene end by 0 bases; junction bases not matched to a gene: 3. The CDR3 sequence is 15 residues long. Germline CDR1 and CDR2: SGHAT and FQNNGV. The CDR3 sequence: CASSLLGTGSYEQYF. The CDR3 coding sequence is TGTGCCAGCAGCTTATTGGGGACAGGCTCCTACGAGCAGTACTTC.

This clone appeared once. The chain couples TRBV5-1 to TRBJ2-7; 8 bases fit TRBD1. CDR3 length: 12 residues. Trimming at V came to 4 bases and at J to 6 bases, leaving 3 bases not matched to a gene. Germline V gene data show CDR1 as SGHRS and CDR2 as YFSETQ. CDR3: CASSPTGVEQYF. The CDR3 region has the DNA TGCGCCAGCAGCCCGACAGGGGTCGAGCAGTACTTC.

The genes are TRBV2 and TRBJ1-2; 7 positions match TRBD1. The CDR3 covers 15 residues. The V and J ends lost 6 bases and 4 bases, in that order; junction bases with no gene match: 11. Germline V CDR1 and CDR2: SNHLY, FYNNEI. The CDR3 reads CASSRSWTGLYGYTF. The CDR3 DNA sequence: TGTGCCAGCAGCCGATCCTGGACAGGTCTCTATGGCTACACCTTC. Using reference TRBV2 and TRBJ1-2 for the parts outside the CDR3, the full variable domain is EPEVTQTPSHQVTQMGQEVILRCVPISNHLYFYWYRQILGQKVEFLVSFYNNEISEKSEIFDDQFSVERPDGSNFTLKIRSTKLEDSAMYFCASSRSWTGLYGYTFGSGTRLTVV.